The clone carrying this TCR beta chain was seen a handful of times. Its specificity is not known. The data were taken from a study of beta chain features in type 1 diabetes. Study-wide background: Under 110,000,000 sorted cells were examined across all samples. Overall study findings and caveats: Shorter TCRB CDR3s, moderately but significantly so, marked every one of the four CD4+ subsets in Type 1 diabetes patients. The naive, central memory and Treg TCRB repertoires looked more alike in patients than they did in healthy donors.

V dropped 3 bases and J dropped 6; count of bases not matched to a gene: 9. The CDR3 length is 14 residues. Germline V CDR1 and CDR2: SQVTM, ANQGSEA. Expressed TCRB transcripts were sequenced because the entire RNA isolate underwent reverse transcription. Millions of reads, on average, came from each naive, central memory and regulatory T cell sample. Assay: immunoSEQ multiplex PCR; the TCRdb copy retains only in-frame clones and omits some. The table has roughly 150,000 clones, 7.5% to 10% seen once. The chain joins TRBV29-1 to TRBJ1-2; 8 bases align to TRBD1. This receptor was taken from a man between 18 and 29 years old in good health. Sequenced: central memory CD4+ T cells from blood. CDR3 in DNA: TGCAGCGTTGACTCCGACAGGGGATTCGATGGCTACACCTTC. This translates into CSVDSDRGFDGYTF.